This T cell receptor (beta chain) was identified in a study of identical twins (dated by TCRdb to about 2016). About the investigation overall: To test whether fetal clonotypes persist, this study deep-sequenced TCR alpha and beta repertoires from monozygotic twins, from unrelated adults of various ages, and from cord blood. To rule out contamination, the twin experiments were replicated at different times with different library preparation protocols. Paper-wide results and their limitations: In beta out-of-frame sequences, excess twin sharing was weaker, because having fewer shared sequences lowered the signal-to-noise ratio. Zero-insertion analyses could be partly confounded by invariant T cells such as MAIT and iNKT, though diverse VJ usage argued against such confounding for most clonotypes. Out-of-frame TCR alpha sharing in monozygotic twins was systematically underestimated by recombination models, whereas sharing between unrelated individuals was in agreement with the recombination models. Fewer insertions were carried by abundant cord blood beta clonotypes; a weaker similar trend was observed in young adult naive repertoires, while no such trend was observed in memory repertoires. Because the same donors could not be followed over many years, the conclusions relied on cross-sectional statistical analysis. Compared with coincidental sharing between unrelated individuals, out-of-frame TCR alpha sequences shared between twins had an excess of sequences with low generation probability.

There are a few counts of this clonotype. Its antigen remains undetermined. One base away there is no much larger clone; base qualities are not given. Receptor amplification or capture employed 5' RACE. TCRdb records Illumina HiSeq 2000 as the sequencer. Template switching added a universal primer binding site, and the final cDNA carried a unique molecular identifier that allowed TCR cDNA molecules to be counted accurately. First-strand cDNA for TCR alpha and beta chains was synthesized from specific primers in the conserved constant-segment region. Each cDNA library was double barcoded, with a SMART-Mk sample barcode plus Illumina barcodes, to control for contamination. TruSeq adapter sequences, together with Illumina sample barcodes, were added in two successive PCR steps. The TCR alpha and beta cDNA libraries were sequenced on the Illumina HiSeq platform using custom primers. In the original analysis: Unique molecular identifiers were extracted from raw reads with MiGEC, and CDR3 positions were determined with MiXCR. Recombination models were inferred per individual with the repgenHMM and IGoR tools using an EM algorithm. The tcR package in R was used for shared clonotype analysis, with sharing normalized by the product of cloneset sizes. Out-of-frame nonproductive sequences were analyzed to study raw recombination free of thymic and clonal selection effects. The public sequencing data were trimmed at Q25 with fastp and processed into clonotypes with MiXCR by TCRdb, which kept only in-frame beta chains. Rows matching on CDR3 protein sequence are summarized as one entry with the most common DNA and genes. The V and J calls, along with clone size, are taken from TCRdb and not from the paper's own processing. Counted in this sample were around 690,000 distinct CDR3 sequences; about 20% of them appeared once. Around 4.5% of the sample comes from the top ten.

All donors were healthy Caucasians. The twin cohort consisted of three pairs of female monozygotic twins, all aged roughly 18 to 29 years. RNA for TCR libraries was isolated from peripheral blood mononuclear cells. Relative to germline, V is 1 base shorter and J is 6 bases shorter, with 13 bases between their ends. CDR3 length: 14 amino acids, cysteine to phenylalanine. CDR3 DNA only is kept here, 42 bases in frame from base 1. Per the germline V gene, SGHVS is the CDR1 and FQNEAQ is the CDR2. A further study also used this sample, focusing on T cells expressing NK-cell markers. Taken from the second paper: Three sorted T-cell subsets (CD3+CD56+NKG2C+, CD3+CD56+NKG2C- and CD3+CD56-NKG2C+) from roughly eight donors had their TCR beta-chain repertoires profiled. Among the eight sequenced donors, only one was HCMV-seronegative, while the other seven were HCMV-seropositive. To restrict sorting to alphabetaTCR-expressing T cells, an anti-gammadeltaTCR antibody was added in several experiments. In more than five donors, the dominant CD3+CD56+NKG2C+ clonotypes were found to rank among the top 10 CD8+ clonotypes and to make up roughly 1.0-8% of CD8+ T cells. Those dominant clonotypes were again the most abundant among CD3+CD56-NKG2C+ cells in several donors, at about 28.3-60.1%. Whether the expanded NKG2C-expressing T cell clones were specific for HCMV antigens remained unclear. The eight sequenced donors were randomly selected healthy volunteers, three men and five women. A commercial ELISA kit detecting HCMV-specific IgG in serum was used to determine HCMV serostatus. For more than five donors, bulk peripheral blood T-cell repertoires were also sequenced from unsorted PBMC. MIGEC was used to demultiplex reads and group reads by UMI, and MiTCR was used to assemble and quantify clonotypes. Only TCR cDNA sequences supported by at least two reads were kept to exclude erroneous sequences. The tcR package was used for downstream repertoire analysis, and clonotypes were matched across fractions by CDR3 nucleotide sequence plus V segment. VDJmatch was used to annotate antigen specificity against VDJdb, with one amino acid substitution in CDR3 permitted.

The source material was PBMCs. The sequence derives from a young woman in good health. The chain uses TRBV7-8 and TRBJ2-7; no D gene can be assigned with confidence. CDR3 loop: CASSLVGRAGEQYF. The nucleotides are TGTGCCAGCAGCTTAGTTGGGCGAGCCGGCGAGCAGTACTTC. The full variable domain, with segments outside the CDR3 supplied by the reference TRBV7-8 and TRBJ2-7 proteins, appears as GAGVSQSPRYKVAKRGQDVALRCDPISGHVSLFWYQQALGQGPEFLTYFQNEAQLDKSGLPSDRFFAERPEGSVSTLKIQRTQQEDSAVYLCASSLVGRAGEQYFGPGTRLTVT.